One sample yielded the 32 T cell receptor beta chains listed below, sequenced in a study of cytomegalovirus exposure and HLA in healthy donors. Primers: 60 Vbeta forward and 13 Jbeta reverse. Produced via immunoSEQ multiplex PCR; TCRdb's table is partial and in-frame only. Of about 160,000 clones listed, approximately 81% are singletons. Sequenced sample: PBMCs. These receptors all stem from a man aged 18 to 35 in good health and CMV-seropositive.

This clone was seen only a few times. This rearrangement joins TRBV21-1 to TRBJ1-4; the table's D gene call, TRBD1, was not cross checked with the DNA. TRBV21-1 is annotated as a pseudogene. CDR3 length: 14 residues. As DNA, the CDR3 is TGTGCCAGCAGCAAGGGGACAGGGACCGAAAAACTGTTTTTT. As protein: CASSKGTGTEKLFF.

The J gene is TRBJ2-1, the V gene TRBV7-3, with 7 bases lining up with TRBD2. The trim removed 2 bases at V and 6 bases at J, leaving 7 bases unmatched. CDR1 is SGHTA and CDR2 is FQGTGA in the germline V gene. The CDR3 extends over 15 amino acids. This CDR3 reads CASSLLGGGPNEQFF. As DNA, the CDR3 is TGTGCCAGCAGCTTACTTGGCGGGGGTCCCAATGAGCAGTTCTTC.

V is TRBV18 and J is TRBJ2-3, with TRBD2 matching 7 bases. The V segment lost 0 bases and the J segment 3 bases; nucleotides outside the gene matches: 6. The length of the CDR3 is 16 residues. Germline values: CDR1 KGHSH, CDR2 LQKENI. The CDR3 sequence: CASSPPFGGVTDTQYF. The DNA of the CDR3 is TGTGCCAGCTCACCACCCTTTGGGGGGGTGACAGATACGCAGTATTTT.

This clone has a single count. As DNA, the CDR3 is TGTGCCAGTAGTATAGGCAGGGGGTACGGCAATCAGCCCCAGCATTTT. Amino acids: CASSIGRGYGNQPQHF. V and J are TRBV19 and TRBJ1-5; TRBD1 matches 7 bases. V lost 1 base to trimming and J lost 2 bases; unmatched junction nucleotides: 5. Germline CDR1 reads LNHDA; CDR2 reads SQIVND (reference sequence). CDR3 length equals 16 residues.

The chain's CDR3 is CASSPDRGRGYTF. Here the CDR3 DNA reads TGTGCCAGCAGCCCCGACAGGGGGCGAGGCTACACCTTC. The rearrangement uses TRBV7-3 and TRBJ1-2; TRBD1 aligns across 10 bases. The ends lost 5 bases at V and 8 bases at J; junction bases unmatched: 5. Germline-derived CDR1 and CDR2 are SGHTA and FQGTGA. The CDR3 is made up of 13 amino acids.

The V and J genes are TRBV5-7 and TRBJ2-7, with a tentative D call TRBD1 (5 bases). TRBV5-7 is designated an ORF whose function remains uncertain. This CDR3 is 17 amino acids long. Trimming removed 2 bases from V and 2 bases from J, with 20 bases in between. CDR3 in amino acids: CASSLNSRTPETYEQYF. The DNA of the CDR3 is TGTGCCAGCAGCTTAAATAGTAGGACACCTGAGACCTACGAGCAGTACTTC.

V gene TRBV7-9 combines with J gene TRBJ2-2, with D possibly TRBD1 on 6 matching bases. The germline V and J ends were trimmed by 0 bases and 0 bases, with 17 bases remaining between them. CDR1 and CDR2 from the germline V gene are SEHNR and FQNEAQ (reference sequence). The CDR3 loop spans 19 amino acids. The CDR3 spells CASSLAKGRGIPNTGELFF. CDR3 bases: TGTGCCAGCAGCTTAGCTAAGGGCAGGGGAATCCCGAACACCGGGGAGCTGTTTTTT.

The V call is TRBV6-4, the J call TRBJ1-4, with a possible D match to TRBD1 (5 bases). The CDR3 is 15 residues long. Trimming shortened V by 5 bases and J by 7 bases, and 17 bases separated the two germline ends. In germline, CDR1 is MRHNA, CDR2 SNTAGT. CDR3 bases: TGTGCCAGCAGTTTGACCAGGGAAATTTTTGAAAAACTGTTTTTT. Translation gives CASSLTREIFEKLFF.

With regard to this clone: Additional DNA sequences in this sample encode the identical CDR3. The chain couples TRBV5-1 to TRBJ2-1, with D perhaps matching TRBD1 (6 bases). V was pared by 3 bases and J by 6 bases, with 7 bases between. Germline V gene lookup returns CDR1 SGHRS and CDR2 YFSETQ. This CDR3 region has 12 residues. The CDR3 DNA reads TGCGCCAGCAGCTCACAGGGCAATGAGCAGTTCTTC. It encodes CASSSQGNEQFF.

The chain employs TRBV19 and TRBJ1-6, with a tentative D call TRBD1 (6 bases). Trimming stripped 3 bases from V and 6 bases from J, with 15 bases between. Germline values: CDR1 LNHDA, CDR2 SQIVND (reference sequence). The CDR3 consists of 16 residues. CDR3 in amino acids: CASSIVVEQGNSPLHF. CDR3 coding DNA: TGTGCCAGTAGTATCGTCGTCGAACAGGGTAATTCACCCCTCCACTTT. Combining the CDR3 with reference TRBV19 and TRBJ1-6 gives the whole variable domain DGGITQSPKYLFRKEGQNVTLSCEQNLNHDAMYWYRQDPGQGLRLIYYSQIVNDFQKGDIAEGYSVSREKKESFPLTVTSAQKNPTAFYLCASSIVVEQGNSPLHFGNGTRLTVT.

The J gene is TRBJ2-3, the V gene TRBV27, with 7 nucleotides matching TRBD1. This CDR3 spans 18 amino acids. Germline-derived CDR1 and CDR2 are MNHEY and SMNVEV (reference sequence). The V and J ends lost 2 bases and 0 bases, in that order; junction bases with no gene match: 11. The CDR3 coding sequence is TGTGCCAGCAGTTTAAAAGGGACAGCTTCGGCTAGCACAGATACGCAGTATTTT. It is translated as CASSLKGTASASTDTQYF.

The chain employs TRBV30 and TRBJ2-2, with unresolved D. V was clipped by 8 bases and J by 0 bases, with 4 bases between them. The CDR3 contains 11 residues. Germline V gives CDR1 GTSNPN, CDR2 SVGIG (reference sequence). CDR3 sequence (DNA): TGTGCCCACTCGAACACCGGGGAGCTGTTTTTT. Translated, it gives CAHSNTGELFF.

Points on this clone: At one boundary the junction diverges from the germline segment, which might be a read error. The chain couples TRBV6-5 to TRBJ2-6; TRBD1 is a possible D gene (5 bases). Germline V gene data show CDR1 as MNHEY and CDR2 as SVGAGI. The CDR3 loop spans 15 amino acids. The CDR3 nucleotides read TGTGCCAGCACCCAAGGTGGTTCTGGGGCCAACGGCCTGACTTTC. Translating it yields CASTQGGSGANGLTF.

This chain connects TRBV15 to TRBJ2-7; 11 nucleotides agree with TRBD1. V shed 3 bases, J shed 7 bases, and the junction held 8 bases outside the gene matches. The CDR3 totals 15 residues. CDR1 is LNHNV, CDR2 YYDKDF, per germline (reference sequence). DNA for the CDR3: TGTGCCACCAGCAGCAGGGACAGGGGGTCAGGAGAGCAGTACTTC. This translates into CATSSRDRGSGEQYF. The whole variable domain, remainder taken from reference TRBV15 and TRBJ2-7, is DAMVIQNPRYQVTQFGKPVTLSCSQTLNHNVMYWYQQKSSQAPKLLFHYYDKDFNNEADTPDNFQSRRPNTSFCFLDIRSPGLGDTAMYLCATSSRDRGSGEQYFGPGTRLTVT.

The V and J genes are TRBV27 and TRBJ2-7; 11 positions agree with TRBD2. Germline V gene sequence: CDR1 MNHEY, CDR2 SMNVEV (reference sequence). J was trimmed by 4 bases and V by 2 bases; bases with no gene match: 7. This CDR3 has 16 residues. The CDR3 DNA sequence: TGTGCCAGCAGTTTAGTACCTAGCGGGGGGCCATACGAGCAGTACTTC. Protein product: CASSLVPSGGPYEQYF.

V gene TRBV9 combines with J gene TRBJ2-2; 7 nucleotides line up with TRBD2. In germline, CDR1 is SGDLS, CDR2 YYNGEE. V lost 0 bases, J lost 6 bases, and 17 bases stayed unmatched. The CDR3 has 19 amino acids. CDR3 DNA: TGTGCCAGCAGCGTAGATCGGTTGGGGGAGGGCTCAAGACCCGGGGAGCTGTTTTTT. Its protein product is CASSVDRLGEGSRPGELFF. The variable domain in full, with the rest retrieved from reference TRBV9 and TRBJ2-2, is DSGVTQTPKHLITATGQRVTLRCSPRSGDLSVYWYQQSLDQGLQFLIQYYNGEERAKGNILERFSAQQFPDLHSELNLSSLELGDSALYFCASSVDRLGEGSRPGELFFGEGSRLTVL.

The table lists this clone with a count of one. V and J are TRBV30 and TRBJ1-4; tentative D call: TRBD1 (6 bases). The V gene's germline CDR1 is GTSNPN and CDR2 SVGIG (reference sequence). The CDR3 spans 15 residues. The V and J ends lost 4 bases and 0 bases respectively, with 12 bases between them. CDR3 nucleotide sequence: TGTGCCTGGACGGACAGCCCTTCAACTAATGAAAAACTGTTTTTT. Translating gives CAWTDSPSTNEKLFF. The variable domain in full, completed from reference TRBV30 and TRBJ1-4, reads SQTIHQWPATLVQPVGSPLSLECTVEGTSNPNLYWYRQAAGRGLQLLFYSVGIGQISSEVPQNLSASRPQDRQFILSSKKLLLSDSGFYLCAWTDSPSTNEKLFFGSGTQLSVL.

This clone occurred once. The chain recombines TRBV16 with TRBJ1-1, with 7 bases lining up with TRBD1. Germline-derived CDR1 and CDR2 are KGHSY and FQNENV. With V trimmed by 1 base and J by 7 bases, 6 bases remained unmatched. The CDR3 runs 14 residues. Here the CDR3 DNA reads TGTGCCAGCAGCCAATGGGCCGGGACAGTTGAAGCTTTCTTT. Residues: CASSQWAGTVEAFF.

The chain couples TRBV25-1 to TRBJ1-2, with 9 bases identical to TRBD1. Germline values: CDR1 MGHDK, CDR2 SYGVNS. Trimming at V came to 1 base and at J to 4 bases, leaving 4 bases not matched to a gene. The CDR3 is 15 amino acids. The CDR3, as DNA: TGTGCCAGCAGTGAATCACCGACAGGGGGCTATGGCTACACCTTC. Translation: CASSESPTGGYGYTF.

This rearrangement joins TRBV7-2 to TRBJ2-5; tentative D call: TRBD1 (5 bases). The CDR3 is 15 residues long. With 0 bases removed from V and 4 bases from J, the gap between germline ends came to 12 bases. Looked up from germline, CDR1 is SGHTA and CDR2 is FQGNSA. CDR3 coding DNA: TGTGCCAGCAGCTTAGCAGGGGCGCTTCGAGAGACCCAGTACTTC. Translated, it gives CASSLAGALRETQYF.

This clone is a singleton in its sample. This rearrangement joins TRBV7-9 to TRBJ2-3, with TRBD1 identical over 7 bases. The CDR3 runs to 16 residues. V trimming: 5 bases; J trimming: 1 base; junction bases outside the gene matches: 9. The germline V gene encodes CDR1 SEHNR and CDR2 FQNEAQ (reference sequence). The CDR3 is CASSHDRVTRTDTQYF. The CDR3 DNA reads TGTGCCAGCAGCCACGACAGGGTTACCCGCACAGATACGCAGTATTTT.

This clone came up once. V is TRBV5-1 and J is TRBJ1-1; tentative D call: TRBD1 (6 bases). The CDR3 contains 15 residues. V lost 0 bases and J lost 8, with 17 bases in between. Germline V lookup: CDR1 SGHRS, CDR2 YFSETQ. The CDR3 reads CASSLVPGAEWEAFF. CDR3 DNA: TGCGCCAGCAGCTTGGTTCCAGGGGCAGAATGGGAAGCTTTCTTT.

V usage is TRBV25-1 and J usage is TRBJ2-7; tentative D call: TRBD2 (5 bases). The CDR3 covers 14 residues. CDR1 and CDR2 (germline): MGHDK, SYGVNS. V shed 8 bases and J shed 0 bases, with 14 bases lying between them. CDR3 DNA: TGTGCCAGCGAGGGTTGGGCTACCTCCTACGAGCAGTACTTC. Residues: CASEGWATSYEQYF.

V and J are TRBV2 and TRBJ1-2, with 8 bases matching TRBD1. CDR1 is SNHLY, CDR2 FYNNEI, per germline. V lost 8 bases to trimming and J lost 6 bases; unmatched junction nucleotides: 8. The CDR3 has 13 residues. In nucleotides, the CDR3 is TGTGCCAGCCGGACAGGGTTTTACGATGGCTACACCTTC. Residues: CASRTGFYDGYTF.

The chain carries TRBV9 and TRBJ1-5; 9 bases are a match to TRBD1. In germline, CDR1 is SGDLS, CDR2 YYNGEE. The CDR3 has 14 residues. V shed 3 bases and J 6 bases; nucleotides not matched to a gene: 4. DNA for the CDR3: TGTGCCAGCAGCGCCACAGGGGGCGGTCAGCCCCAGCATTTT. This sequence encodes CASSATGGGQPQHF. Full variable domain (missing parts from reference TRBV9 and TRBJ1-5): DSGVTQTPKHLITATGQRVTLRCSPRSGDLSVYWYQQSLDQGLQFLIQYYNGEERAKGNILERFSAQQFPDLHSELNLSSLELGDSALYFCASSATGGGQPQHFGDGTRLSIL.

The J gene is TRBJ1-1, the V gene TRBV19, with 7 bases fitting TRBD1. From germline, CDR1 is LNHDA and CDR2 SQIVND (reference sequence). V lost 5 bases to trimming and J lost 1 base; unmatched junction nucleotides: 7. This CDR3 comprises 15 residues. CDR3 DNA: TGTGCCAGTAGTTTACCCCCAGGGGGGAACACTGAAGCTTTCTTT. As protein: CASSLPPGGNTEAFF.

The CDR3 nucleotides read TGTGCCAGCAGCCCAAGGGATGGACAAGGGATTGCTGGCTACACCTTC. It specifies CASSPRDGQGIAGYTF. This chain links TRBV5-6 with TRBJ1-2; a possible D gene is TRBD1 (5 bases). Trimming removed 4 bases from V and 7 bases from J, with 23 bases in between. The CDR3 is 16 residues long. Germline V gene data show CDR1 as SGHDT and CDR2 as YYEEEE.

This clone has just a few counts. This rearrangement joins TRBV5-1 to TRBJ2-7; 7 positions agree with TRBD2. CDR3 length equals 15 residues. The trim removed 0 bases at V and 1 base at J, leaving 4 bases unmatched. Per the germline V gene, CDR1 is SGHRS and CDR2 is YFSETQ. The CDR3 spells CASSLGGGLSYEQYF. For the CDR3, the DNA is TGCGCCAGCAGCTTGGGGGGGGGACTTTCCTACGAGCAGTACTTC.

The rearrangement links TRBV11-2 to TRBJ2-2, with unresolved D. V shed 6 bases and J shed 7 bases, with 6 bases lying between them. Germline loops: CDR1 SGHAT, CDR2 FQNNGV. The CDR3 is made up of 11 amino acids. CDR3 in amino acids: CASSRGGELFF. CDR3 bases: TGTGCCAGCAGTCGAGGCGGGGAGCTGTTTTTT.

In nucleotides, the CDR3 is TGTGCCAGTCGCAACAGGGGGACAGGGAATGAAGCTTTCTTT. Its protein product is CASRNRGTGNEAFF. The chain employs TRBV18 and TRBJ1-1; 9 bases align to TRBD1. CDR3 length: 14 amino acids. Trimming cost V 9 bases and J 7 bases; bases outside gene matches: 12. CDR1 and CDR2 from the germline V gene are KGHSH and LQKENI. Complete variable domain (other parts from reference TRBV18 and TRBJ1-1): NAGVMQNPRHLVRRRGQEARLRCSPMKGHSHVYWYRQLPEEGLKFMVYLQKENIIDESGMPKERFSAEFPKEGPSILRIQQVVRGDSAAYFCASRNRGTGNEAFFGQGTRLTVV.

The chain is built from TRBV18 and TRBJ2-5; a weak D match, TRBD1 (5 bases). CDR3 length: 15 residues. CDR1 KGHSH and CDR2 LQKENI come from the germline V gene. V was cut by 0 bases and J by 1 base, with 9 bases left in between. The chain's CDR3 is CASSPPIQGQETQYF. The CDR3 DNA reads TGTGCCAGCTCACCACCGATCCAGGGCCAAGAGACCCAGTACTTC.

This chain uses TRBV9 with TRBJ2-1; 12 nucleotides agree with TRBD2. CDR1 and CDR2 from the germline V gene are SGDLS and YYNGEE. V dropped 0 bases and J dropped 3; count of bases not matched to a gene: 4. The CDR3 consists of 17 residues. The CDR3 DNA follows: TGTGCCAGCAGCGTAGGGACTAGCGGGGATTTCTACAATGAGCAGTTCTTC. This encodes CASSVGTSGDFYNEQFF.